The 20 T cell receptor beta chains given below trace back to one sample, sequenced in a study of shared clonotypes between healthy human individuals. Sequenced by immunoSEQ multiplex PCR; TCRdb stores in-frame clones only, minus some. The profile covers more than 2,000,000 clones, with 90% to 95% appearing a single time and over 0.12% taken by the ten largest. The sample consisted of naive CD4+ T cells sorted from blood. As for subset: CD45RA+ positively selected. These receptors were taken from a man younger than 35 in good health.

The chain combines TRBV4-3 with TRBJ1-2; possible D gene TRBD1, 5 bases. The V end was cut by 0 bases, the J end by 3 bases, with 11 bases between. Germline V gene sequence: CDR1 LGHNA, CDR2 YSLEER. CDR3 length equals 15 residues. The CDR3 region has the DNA TGCGCCAGCAGCCAAGAAATGGGGGTTTACTATGGCTACACCTTC. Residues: CASSQEMGVYYGYTF.

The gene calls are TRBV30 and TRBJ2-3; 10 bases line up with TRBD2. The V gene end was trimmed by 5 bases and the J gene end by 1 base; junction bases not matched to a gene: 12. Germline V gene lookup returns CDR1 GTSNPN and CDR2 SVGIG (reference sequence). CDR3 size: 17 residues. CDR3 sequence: CAWGGRRTSGRTDTQYF. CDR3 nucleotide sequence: TGTGCCTGGGGGGGTAGGAGGACTAGCGGTCGCACAGATACGCAGTATTTT.

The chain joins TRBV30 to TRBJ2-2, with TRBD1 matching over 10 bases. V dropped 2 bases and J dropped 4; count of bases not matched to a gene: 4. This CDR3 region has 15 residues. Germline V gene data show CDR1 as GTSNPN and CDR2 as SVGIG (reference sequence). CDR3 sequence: CAWSPRTGGTGELFF. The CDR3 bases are TGTGCCTGGAGTCCGAGGACAGGGGGCACCGGGGAGCTGTTTTTT.

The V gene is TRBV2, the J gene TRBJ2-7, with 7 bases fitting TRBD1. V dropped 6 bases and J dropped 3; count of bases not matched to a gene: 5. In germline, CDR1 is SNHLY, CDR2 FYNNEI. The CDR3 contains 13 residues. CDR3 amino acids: CASRERQGYEQYF. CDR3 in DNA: TGTGCCAGCAGGGAGAGACAGGGCTACGAGCAGTACTTC.

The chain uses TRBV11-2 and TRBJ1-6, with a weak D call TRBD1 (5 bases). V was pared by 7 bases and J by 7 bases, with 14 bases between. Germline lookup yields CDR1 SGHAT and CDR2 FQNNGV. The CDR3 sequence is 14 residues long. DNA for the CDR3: TGTGCCAGCACCCCTCGACAGCCCAATTCACCCCTCCACTTT. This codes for CASTPRQPNSPLHF.

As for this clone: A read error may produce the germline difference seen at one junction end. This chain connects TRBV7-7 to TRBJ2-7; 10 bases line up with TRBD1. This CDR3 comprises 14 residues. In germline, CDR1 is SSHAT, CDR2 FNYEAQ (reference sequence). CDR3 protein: CASSLGQGHHEQYF. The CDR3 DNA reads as TGTGCTAGCAGCTTGGGACAGGGGCATCACGAGCAGTACTTC.

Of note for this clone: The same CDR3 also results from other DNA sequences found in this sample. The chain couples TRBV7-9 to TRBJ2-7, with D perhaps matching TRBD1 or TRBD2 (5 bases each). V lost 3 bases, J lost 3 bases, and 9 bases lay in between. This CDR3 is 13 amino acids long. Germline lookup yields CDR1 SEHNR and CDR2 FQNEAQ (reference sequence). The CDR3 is CASSLAGSYEQYF. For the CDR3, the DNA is TGTGCCAGCAGCTTGGCAGGGAGCTACGAGCAGTACTTC.

The CDR3 loop is CASRKNIQETQYF. Written as DNA, the CDR3 is TGCGCCAGCAGGAAGAACATCCAAGAGACCCAGTACTTC. The chain combines TRBV23-1 with TRBJ2-5; D is undetermined. TRBV23-1 is an ORF for which the function is uncertain. Trimming took 6 bases from V and 1 from J, leaving 9 bases between them. CDR3 length: 13 amino acids.

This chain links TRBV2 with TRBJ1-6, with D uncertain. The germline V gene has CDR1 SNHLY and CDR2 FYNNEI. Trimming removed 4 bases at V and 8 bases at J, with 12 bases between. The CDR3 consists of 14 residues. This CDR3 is CASSVRTSDSPLHF. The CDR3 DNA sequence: TGTGCCAGCAGTGTAAGGACCTCGGATTCACCCCTCCACTTT.

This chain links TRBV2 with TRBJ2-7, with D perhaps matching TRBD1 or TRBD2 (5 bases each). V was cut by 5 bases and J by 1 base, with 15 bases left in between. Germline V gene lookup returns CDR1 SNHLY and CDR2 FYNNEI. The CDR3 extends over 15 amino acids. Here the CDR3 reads CASSTGRGGSYEQYF. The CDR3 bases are TGTGCCAGCAGTACAGGACGGGGTGGTTCCTACGAGCAGTACTTC.

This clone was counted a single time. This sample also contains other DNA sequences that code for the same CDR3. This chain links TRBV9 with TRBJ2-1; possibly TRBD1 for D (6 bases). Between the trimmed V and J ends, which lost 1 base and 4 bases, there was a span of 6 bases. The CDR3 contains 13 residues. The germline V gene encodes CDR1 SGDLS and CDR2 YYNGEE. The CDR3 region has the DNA TGTGCCAGCAGCGTACAGGGGTACAATGAGCAGTTCTTC. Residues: CASSVQGYNEQFF.

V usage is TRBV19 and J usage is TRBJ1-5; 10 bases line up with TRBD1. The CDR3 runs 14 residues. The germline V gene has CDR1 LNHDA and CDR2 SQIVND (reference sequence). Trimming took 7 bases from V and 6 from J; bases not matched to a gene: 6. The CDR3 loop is CASTPGQGRQPQHF. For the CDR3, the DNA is TGTGCCAGTACTCCGGGACAGGGGCGTCAGCCCCAGCATTTT.

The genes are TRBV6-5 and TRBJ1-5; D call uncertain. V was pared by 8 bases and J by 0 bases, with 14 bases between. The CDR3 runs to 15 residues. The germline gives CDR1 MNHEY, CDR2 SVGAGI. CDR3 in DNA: TGTGCCAGCTCGAATGGGGTAAATAGCAATCAGCCCCAGCATTTT. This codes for CASSNGVNSNQPQHF.

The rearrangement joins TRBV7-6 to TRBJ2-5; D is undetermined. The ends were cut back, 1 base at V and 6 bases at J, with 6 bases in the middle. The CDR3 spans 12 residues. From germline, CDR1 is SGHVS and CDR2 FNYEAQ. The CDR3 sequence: CASSLGVQTQYF. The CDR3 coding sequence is TGTGCCAGCAGCTTAGGGGTCCAGACCCAGTACTTC.

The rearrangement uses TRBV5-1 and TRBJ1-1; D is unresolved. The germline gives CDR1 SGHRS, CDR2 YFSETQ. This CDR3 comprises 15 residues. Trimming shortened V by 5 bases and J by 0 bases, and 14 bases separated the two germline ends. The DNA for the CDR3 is TGCGCCAGCAGGCCCACCTCCAGCATGAACACTGAAGCTTTCTTT. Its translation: CASRPTSSMNTEAFF. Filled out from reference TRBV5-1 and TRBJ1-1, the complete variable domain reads KAGVTQTPRYLIKTRGQQVTLSCSPISGHRSVSWYQQTPGQGLQFLFEYFSETQRNKGNFPGRFSGRQFSNSRSEMNVSTLELGDSALYLCASRPTSSMNTEAFFGQGTRLTVV.

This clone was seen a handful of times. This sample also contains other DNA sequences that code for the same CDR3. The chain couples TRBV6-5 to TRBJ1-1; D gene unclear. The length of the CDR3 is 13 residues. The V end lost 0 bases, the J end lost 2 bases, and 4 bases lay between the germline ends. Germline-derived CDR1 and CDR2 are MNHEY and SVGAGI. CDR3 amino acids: CASSYSVNTEAFF. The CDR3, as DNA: TGTGCCAGCAGTTACTCGGTCAACACTGAAGCTTTCTTT.

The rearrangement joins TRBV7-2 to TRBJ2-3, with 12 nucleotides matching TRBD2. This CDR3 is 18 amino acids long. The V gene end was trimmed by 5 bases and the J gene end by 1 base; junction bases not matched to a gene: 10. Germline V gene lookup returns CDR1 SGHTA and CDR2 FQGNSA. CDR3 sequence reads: CASSPLIRLAGGTDTQYF. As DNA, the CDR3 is TGTGCCAGCAGCCCACTAATAAGACTAGCGGGAGGCACAGATACGCAGTATTTT.

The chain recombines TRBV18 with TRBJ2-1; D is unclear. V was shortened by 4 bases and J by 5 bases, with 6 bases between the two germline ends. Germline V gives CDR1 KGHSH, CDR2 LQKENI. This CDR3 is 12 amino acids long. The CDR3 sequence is CASSHRDNEQFF. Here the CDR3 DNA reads TGTGCCAGCTCACACAGAGACAATGAGCAGTTCTTC.

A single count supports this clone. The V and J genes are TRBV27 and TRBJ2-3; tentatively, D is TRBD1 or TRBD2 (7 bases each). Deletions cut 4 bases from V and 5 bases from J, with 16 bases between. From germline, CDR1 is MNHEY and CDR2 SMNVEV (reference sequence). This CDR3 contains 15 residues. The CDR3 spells CASSSLARGGDTQYF. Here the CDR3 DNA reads TGTGCCAGCAGTTCTCTAGCCAGGGGGGGAGATACGCAGTATTTT.

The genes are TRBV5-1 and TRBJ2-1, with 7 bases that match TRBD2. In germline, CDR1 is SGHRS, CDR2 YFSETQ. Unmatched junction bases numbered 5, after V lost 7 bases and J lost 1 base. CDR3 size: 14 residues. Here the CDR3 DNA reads TGCGCCAGCCGCAAGGGACTATCCTACAATGAGCAGTTCTTC. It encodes CASRKGLSYNEQFF.